Listed here is a single T cell receptor beta chain. Its specificity is unknown. Germline CDR1 and CDR2: LNHDA and SQIVND (reference sequence). This CDR3 comprises 14 residues. V was pared by 7 bases and J by 5 bases, with 14 bases between. The protocol was immunoSEQ multiplex PCR, while the TCRdb copy is restricted to in-frame clones and leaves out a portion. The repertoire has fewer than 65,000 clones, 84% of them found once; the top ten carry approximately 10%. This record comes from a study of T cell responses to AZD1222 COVID-19 vaccine. Study-level points and caveats: Most donors were white British and more were female, and clonal diversity was possibly underestimated. Seropositivity was recorded at baseline in only a handful of AZD1222 recipients. After two AZD1222 doses, spike-specific TCR breadth and depth rose versus day 0.

The input for sequencing was peripheral blood, taken on day 0 of AZD1222 vaccination. The receptor's source is an adult in good health. This chain uses TRBV19 with TRBJ2-2, with a tentative D call TRBD1 (5 bases). The CDR3 region has the DNA TGTGCCAGTAAGGGCAGGGAATGGACCGGGGAGCTGTTTTTT. Amino acid sequence: CASKGREWTGELFF. The variable domain in full, completed from reference TRBV19 and TRBJ2-2, reads DGGITQSPKYLFRKEGQNVTLSCEQNLNHDAMYWYRQDPGQGLRLIYYSQIVNDFQKGDIAEGYSVSREKKESFPLTVTSAQKNPTAFYLCASKGREWTGELFFGEGSRLTVL.